The 20 T cell receptor beta chains below all came from one sample that was sequenced in a study of long-term antiretroviral therapy in people with HIV. Researchers ran immunoSEQ v3.0 at survey level. TCRdb's table, derived via immunoSEQ multiplex PCR, lists solely in-frame clones and lacks some. The table lists 8,500 to 14,000 clones, 75% to 90% of them singletons. The specimen comprised unsorted PBMCs, sampled 0.2 years before starting antiretroviral therapy. Source of these receptors: a woman aged 40-49 years with HIV.

This chain links TRBV5-4 with TRBJ2-2; TRBD1 aligns across 9 bases. The CDR3 loop spans 16 amino acids. V lost 3 bases, J lost 4 bases, and 7 bases stayed unmatched. Germline loops: CDR1 SGHNT, CDR2 YYREEE (reference sequence). CDR3 amino acids: CASSYPGQGPTGELFF. The CDR3 bases are TGTGCCAGCAGCTACCCGGGACAGGGACCCACCGGGGAGCTGTTTTTT.

This chain links TRBV18 with TRBJ1-1; D not resolved. The CDR3 has 13 amino acids. Germline values: CDR1 KGHSH, CDR2 LQKENI. Deletions cut 5 bases from V and 5 bases from J, with 12 bases between. Here the CDR3 DNA reads TGTGCCAGCTCAAGTAGGGTTGAGACTGAAGCTTTCTTT. Encoded protein: CASSSRVETEAFF.

This rearrangement joins TRBV29-1 to TRBJ1-1, with D perhaps matching TRBD1 (6 bases). V was shortened by 3 bases and J by 6 bases, with 8 bases between the two germline ends. Germline values: CDR1 SQVTM, CDR2 ANQGSEA. The CDR3 covers 11 residues. DNA of the CDR3: TGCAGCGTTGAGAGGACAGCTGAAGCTTTCTTT. As protein: CSVERTAEAFF. Using reference TRBV29-1 and TRBJ1-1 for the parts outside the CDR3, the full variable domain is SAVISQKPSRDICQRGTSLTIQCQVDSQVTMMFWYRQQPGQSLTLIATANQGSEATYESGFVIDKFPISRPNLTFSTLTVSNMSPEDSSIYLCSVERTAEAFFGQGTRLTVV.

V is TRBV27 and J is TRBJ2-1; D possibly matches TRBD1 or TRBD2 (6 bases each). The V and J ends lost 7 bases and 9 bases respectively, with 16 bases between them. The CDR3 extends over 13 amino acids. Germline V lookup: CDR1 MNHEY, CDR2 SMNVEV (reference sequence). As DNA, the CDR3 is TGTGCCAGCACCGGAAGGGGGGTCGGTGAGCAGTTCTTC. Translation: CASTGRGVGEQFF.

J is TRBJ2-1 and V is TRBV10-3; the D gene is possibly TRBD2 (7 bases). Germline V lookup: CDR1 ENHRY, CDR2 SYGVKD. This CDR3 has 15 residues. Between the trimmed V and J ends, which lost 5 bases and 0 bases, there was a span of 11 bases. CDR3 DNA: TGTGCCATCAGTTTGCGGGGGCCCTCCTACAATGAGCAGTTCTTC. Amino acid sequence: CAISLRGPSYNEQFF.

The J gene is TRBJ2-1, the V gene TRBV27; the match to TRBD2 covers 13 bases. Trimming took 10 bases from V and 4 from J; bases not matched to a gene: 7. Per the germline V gene, CDR1 is MNHEY and CDR2 is SMNVEV (reference sequence). The CDR3 covers 15 residues. The DNA of the CDR3 is TGTGCCAACAGGACTAGCGGGGGTATTTACAATGAGCAGTTCTTC. It yields the protein CANRTSGGIYNEQFF.

This chain uses TRBV4-3 with TRBJ2-4, with D maybe TRBD2 (7 bases). The CDR3 has 18 amino acids. Per germline, CDR1 LGHNA and CDR2 YSLEER. V shed 2 bases and J shed 1 base, with 18 bases lying between them. CDR3 protein: CASSQTWGGAGAKNIQYF. The CDR3 DNA follows: TGCGCCAGCAGCCAAACGTGGGGGGGCGCGGGGGCCAAAAACATTCAGTACTTC.

With regard to this clone: The junction does not match germline at one end; this may be a read error. J is TRBJ2-3 and V is TRBV6-5, with 8 bases matching TRBD2. The V gene's germline CDR1 is MNHEY and CDR2 SVGAGI. This CDR3 is 14 amino acids long. CDR3 bases: TGTGCCAGCAGCCCCCTGATGGGAAGCGGGGGAATAAATTTT. Encoded protein: CASSPLMGSGGINF.

This chain connects TRBV27 to TRBJ2-5; weak D call: TRBD2 (5 bases). V lost 6 bases, J lost 5 bases, and 10 bases lay in between. Germline loops: CDR1 MNHEY, CDR2 SMNVEV (reference sequence). This CDR3 is 12 amino acids long. The CDR3 here is CASRDPGETQYF. Here the CDR3 DNA reads TGTGCCAGCAGGGATCCGGGGGAGACCCAGTACTTC.

The rearrangement uses TRBV10-3 and TRBJ1-1, with D uncertain. V lost 6 bases and J 0 bases, leaving 14 bases between the germline ends. This CDR3 is 15 amino acids long. Per germline, CDR1 ENHRY and CDR2 SYGVKD. The CDR3 spells CAISPMKGMNTEAFF. CDR3 DNA sequence: TGTGCCATCAGCCCCATGAAGGGAATGAACACTGAAGCTTTCTTT.

The gene calls are TRBV5-6 and TRBJ2-5; D is undetermined. Trimming took off 1 base at V and 0 bases at J, with 4 bases between the two ends. Germline V gene lookup returns CDR1 SGHDT and CDR2 YYEEEE. The CDR3 loop spans 13 amino acids. As DNA, the CDR3 is TGTGCCAGCAGCTTGTCGGACCAAGAGACCCAGTACTTC. Protein sequence: CASSLSDQETQYF.

This clone was detected only a few times. The chain uses TRBV28 and TRBJ2-2; D gene uncertain. This CDR3 comprises 13 residues. The germline V gene has CDR1 MDHEN and CDR2 SYDVKM. Trimming stripped 8 bases from V and 3 bases from J, with 10 bases between. CDR3 nucleotides: TGTGCCAGCGGCCCAATAGACACCGGGGAGCTGTTTTTT. It translates to CASGPIDTGELFF.

The chain is built from TRBV5-1 and TRBJ2-3, with 11 bases fitting TRBD1. The CDR3 loop spans 15 amino acids. V lost 2 bases and J lost 4; bases outside the gene matches: 3. The V gene's germline CDR1 is SGHRS and CDR2 YFSETQ. The CDR3 sequence is CASSLQGQGADTQYF. The CDR3 DNA reads TGCGCCAGCAGCTTACAGGGACAGGGGGCAGATACGCAGTATTTT.

The table lists this clone with a count of one. The chain uses TRBV11-2 and TRBJ2-3, with D possibly TRBD2 on 5 matching bases. The V end lost 1 base, the J end lost 5 bases, and 13 bases lay between the germline ends. This CDR3 spans 15 amino acids. CDR1 and CDR2 (germline): SGHAT, FQNNGV. In DNA form, the CDR3 reads TGTGCCAGCAGCTTAGGACCCTCGGGGAGAGATACGCAGTATTTT. Translating it yields CASSLGPSGRDTQYF.

The rearrangement joins TRBV2 to TRBJ1-5; perhaps TRBD1 as D (6 bases). The CDR3 is 14 residues long. CDR1 and CDR2 from the germline V gene are SNHLY and FYNNEI. Trimming took 4 bases from V and 2 from J, leaving 9 bases between them. DNA of the CDR3: TGTGCCAGCAGTGTCCGACAGGGCAATCAGCCCCAGCATTTT. Amino acids: CASSVRQGNQPQHF. Together with reference TRBV2 and TRBJ1-5, the CDR3 gives the full variable domain: EPEVTQTPSHQVTQMGQEVILRCVPISNHLYFYWYRQILGQKVEFLVSFYNNEISEKSEIFDDQFSVERPDGSNFTLKIRSTKLEDSAMYFCASSVRQGNQPQHFGDGTRLSIL.

This sequence joins TRBV30 and TRBJ2-7; perhaps TRBD2 as D (6 bases). The V end was cut by 2 bases, the J end by 0 bases, with 14 bases between. This CDR3 is built from 15 residues. The germline V gene encodes CDR1 GTSNPN and CDR2 SVGIG (reference sequence). This CDR3 is CAWSPALGGSYEQYF. In DNA, the CDR3 is TGTGCCTGGAGTCCAGCCTTGGGGGGCTCCTACGAGCAGTACTTC.

Relative to its sample, this clone is medium-sized. This CDR3 is CASSPWWVGRYEAFF. DNA of the CDR3: TGTGCCAGCTCACCATGGTGGGTCGGGCGTTACGAAGCTTTCTTT. The chain has TRBV18 and TRBJ1-1; D unresolved. The CDR3 is 15 residues long. Germline lookup yields CDR1 KGHSH and CDR2 LQKENI. Trimming removed 2 bases at V and 8 bases at J, with 18 bases between.

V and J are TRBV7-9 and TRBJ1-2; no reliable D call. The ends were cut back, 3 bases at V and 5 bases at J, with 10 bases in the middle. This CDR3 is built from 13 residues. The germline gives CDR1 SEHNR, CDR2 FQNEAQ (reference sequence). Here the CDR3 reads CASSLANLYGYTF. The CDR3, as DNA: TGTGCCAGCAGCTTGGCGAATTTATATGGCTACACCTTC.

There are a few counts of this clone. J is TRBJ1-2 and V is TRBV27; TRBD1 agrees at 10 bases. The V and J ends lost 8 bases and 5 bases, in that order; junction bases with no gene match: 2. CDR1 and CDR2 (germline): MNHEY, SMNVEV (reference sequence). There are 12 residues in the CDR3. Here the CDR3 reads CASSGQGYGYTF. As DNA, the CDR3 is TGTGCCAGCTCGGGACAGGGGTATGGCTACACCTTC.

This chain uses TRBV6-4 with TRBJ2-3; 7 bases fit TRBD2. Trimming cost V 0 bases and J 0 bases; bases outside gene matches: 3. The CDR3 contains 16 residues. Germline V CDR1 and CDR2: MRHNA, SNTAGT. CDR3 in amino acids: CASSDSGGGSTDTQYF. The DNA of the CDR3 is TGTGCCAGCAGTGACTCGGGCGGGGGTAGCACAGATACGCAGTATTTT.